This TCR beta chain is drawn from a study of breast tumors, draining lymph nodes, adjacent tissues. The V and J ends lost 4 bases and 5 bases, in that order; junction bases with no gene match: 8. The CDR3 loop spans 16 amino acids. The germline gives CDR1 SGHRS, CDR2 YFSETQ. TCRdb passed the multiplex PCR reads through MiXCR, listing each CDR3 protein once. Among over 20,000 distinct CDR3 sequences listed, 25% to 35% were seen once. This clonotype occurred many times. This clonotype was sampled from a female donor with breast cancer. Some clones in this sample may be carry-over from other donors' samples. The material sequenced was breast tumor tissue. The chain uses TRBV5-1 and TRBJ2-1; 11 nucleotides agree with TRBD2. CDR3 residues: CASSIAPTSGDNEQFF. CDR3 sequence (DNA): TGCGCCAGCAGCATAGCCCCGACTAGCGGGGACAATGAGCAGTTCTTC.